Following are 22 T cell receptor beta chains from one sample sequenced in a study of T cell responses to AZD1222 COVID-19 vaccine. The protocol was immunoSEQ multiplex PCR, while the TCRdb copy is restricted to in-frame clones and leaves out a portion. The sample has under 140,000 clones, 85% to 95% seen once; the top ten hold roughly 7.6%. Specimen: peripheral blood, collected on day 0 of AZD1222 vaccination. The receptors here all came from an adult in good health.

This sequence joins TRBV19 and TRBJ1-5, with D tentatively TRBD1 (5 bases). The CDR3 is made up of 12 amino acids. The V end was cut by 5 bases, the J end by 10 bases, with 12 bases between. Germline V CDR1 and CDR2: LNHDA, SQIVND (reference sequence). For the CDR3, the DNA is TGTGCCAGTAGTCCTTGGGACTACCCCCAGCATTTT. This sequence encodes CASSPWDYPQHF. Based on the CDR3 plus reference TRBV19 and TRBJ1-5, the full variable domain is DGGITQSPKYLFRKEGQNVTLSCEQNLNHDAMYWYRQDPGQGLRLIYYSQIVNDFQKGDIAEGYSVSREKKESFPLTVTSAQKNPTAFYLCASSPWDYPQHFGDGTRLSIL.

The chain's CDR3 is CATSDPPGQGRGGYTF. The CDR3 nucleotides are TGTGCCACCAGTGATCCGCCGGGACAGGGGCGGGGTGGCTACACCTTC. The chain links TRBV24-1 to TRBJ1-2; TRBD1 matches at 10 bases. The CDR3 is 16 amino acids. Germline V gene lookup returns CDR1 KGHDR and CDR2 SFDVKD. V gave up 3 bases and J gave up 7 bases; unmatched junction bases: 10.

This clone was seen just once. CDR3 sequence reads: CASSLPGTGEKLFF. The CDR3 coding sequence is TGTGCCAGCAGCCTACCCGGGACAGGGGAAAAACTGTTTTTT. The gene calls are TRBV7-9 and TRBJ1-4; 9 nucleotides match TRBD1. J was trimmed by 8 bases and V by 5 bases; bases with no gene match: 6. The V gene's germline CDR1 is SEHNR and CDR2 FQNEAQ (reference sequence). This CDR3 is built from 14 residues.

The V gene is TRBV19, the J gene TRBJ1-2, with D possibly matching TRBD1 (5 bases). Germline CDR1 and CDR2: LNHDA and SQIVND (reference sequence). Trimming pared 3 bases from V and 0 bases from J, leaving 11 bases between. CDR3 length equals 15 residues. CDR3 sequence: CASSIGTQTNYGYTF. The CDR3 DNA is TGTGCCAGTAGTATTGGGACTCAAACTAACTATGGCTACACCTTC.

The chain has TRBV14 and TRBJ2-3, with 11 bases identical to TRBD2. Germline V CDR1 and CDR2: SGHDN, FVKESK. V lost 4 bases and J lost 4; bases outside the gene matches: 10. The CDR3 sequence is 17 residues long. This chain's CDR3 is CASSPRLASGGSDTQYF. The CDR3, as DNA: TGTGCCAGCAGCCCCAGGCTGGCTAGCGGGGGGTCAGATACGCAGTATTTT.

The CDR3 is CASDNLDRGRPYEQYF. CDR3 bases: TGTGCTAGTGACAACCTTGACAGGGGGCGGCCCTACGAGCAGTACTTC. The genes are TRBV12-5 and TRBJ2-7; 10 bases are a match to TRBD1. The germline CDR1 and CDR2 sequences are LGHNT and FRNRAP. The CDR3 consists of 16 residues. Unmatched junction bases numbered 11, after V lost 7 bases and J lost 2 bases.

The chain recombines TRBV24-1 with TRBJ1-1, with D unresolved. This CDR3 comprises 14 residues. CDR1 and CDR2 (germline): KGHDR, SFDVKD. V lost 5 bases, J lost 1 base, and 10 bases lay in between. The CDR3 nucleotides read TGTGCCACCAGTGGGACCACCGGGAACACTGAAGCTTTCTTT. It is translated as CATSGTTGNTEAFF.

This chain uses TRBV9 with TRBJ2-2; weak D call: TRBD2 (7 bases). The CDR3 is 15 amino acids. Trimming left V 4 bases short and J 5 bases short, with 15 bases between. The germline CDR1 and CDR2 sequences are SGDLS and YYNGEE. CDR3 in amino acids: CASSSEGGRTGELFF. The CDR3 DNA is TGTGCCAGCAGCTCAGAGGGGGGGCGGACCGGGGAGCTGTTTTTT.

This clone was recorded a few times. The chain has TRBV29-1 and TRBJ2-7; D unclear. Germline assignment: CDR1 SQVTM and CDR2 ANQGSEA. The CDR3 runs to 12 residues. With 4 bases removed from V and 3 bases from J, the gap between germline ends came to 10 bases. The CDR3 DNA is TGCAGCGTTGTAGGGCAGGTCTACGAGCAGTACTTC. Translation: CSVVGQVYEQYF.

This rearrangement joins TRBV7-9 to TRBJ2-7; D call uncertain. The CDR3 is 15 residues long. Germline V lookup: CDR1 SEHNR, CDR2 FQNEAQ (reference sequence). Deletions cut 5 bases from V and 0 bases from J, with 14 bases between. CDR3 protein: CASSILTGPSYEQYF. The CDR3 DNA follows: TGTGCCAGCAGCATCCTGACCGGACCCTCCTACGAGCAGTACTTC.

The rearrangement joins TRBV2 to TRBJ2-5; no clear D. The CDR3 totals 14 residues. Trimming removed 4 bases from V and 5 bases from J, with 14 bases in between. Looked up from germline, CDR1 is SNHLY and CDR2 is FYNNEI. CDR3 DNA: TGTGCCAGCAGTGGGCTTTATGGTGGGGAGACCCAGTACTTC. This sequence encodes CASSGLYGGETQYF.

The chain carries TRBV7-2 and TRBJ2-7; TRBD2 matches at 13 bases. CDR3 size: 15 residues. Trimming cost V 5 bases and J 3 bases; bases outside gene matches: 4. Looked up from germline, CDR1 is SGHTA and CDR2 is FQGNSA. The DNA of the CDR3 is TGTGCCAGCAGCAGAGGACTAGCGGGGGTCTACGAGCAGTACTTC. Translating gives CASSRGLAGVYEQYF.

This chain joins TRBV27 and TRBJ2-7; 7 positions match TRBD2. J gave up 2 bases and V 3 bases, and 4 bases lay outside the gene matches. Germline CDR1 MNHEY, CDR2 SMNVEV (reference sequence). This CDR3 comprises 14 residues. CDR3 nucleotides: TGTGCCAGCAGTTTTGCGGGGGTCCCCTACGAGCAGTACTTC. It yields the protein CASSFAGVPYEQYF.

V and J are TRBV6-5 and TRBJ2-3, with 10 bases aligning to TRBD1. Germline V gene data show CDR1 as MNHEY and CDR2 as SVGAGI. CDR3 length equals 15 residues. The ends lost 6 bases at V and 4 bases at J; junction bases unmatched: 7. The CDR3 sequence: CASSLTGGQADTQYF. In DNA form, the CDR3 reads TGTGCCAGCAGCCTGACAGGGGGCCAAGCAGATACGCAGTATTTT.

The chain's CDR3 is CASSRRHSTGPRNETQYF. CDR3 sequence (DNA): TGTGCCAGCAGCAGAAGGCACTCGACAGGGCCCCGCAATGAGACCCAGTACTTC. This rearrangement joins TRBV5-4 to TRBJ2-5; 7 positions match TRBD1. Germline V gene lookup returns CDR1 SGHNT and CDR2 YYREEE (reference sequence). The CDR3 contains 18 residues. V shed 4 bases, J shed 5 bases, and the junction held 20 bases outside the gene matches. Based on the CDR3 plus reference TRBV5-4 and TRBJ2-5, the full variable domain is ETGVTQSPTHLIKTRGQQVTLRCSSQSGHNTVSWYQQALGQGPQFIFQYYREEENGRGNFPPRFSGLQFPNYSSELNVNALELDDSALYLCASSRRHSTGPRNETQYFGPGTRLLVL.

The chain has TRBV28 and TRBJ1-1; D is unclear. CDR3 size: 11 residues. Trimming cost V 7 bases and J 8 bases, with 11 bases left between them. In germline, CDR1 is MDHEN, CDR2 SYDVKM. The chain's CDR3 is CASTVVDEAFF. The CDR3 DNA sequence: TGTGCCAGCACGGTAGTCGACGAAGCTTTCTTT.

The chain couples TRBV6-4 to TRBJ2-1; D unclear. The germline V gene has CDR1 MRHNA and CDR2 SNTAGT. Deletions cut 2 bases from V and 12 bases from J, with 11 bases between. This CDR3 has 12 residues. The CDR3 sequence is CASSDPGRRQFF. The CDR3 bases are TGTGCCAGCAGTGACCCCGGACGGAGGCAGTTCTTC.

In this sample, this clone turned up once. This rearrangement joins TRBV27 to TRBJ1-6, with no clear D. Between the trimmed V and J ends, which lost 6 bases and 2 bases, there was a span of 5 bases. The CDR3 is 13 residues long. Germline V lookup: CDR1 MNHEY, CDR2 SMNVEV (reference sequence). The CDR3 is CASREAYNSPLHF. The CDR3 bases are TGTGCCAGCAGGGAGGCCTATAATTCACCCCTCCACTTT.

The J gene is TRBJ1-3, the V gene TRBV4-1; weak D call: TRBD1 (5 bases). Trimming stripped 0 bases from V and 5 bases from J, with 14 bases between. The CDR3 has 16 residues. Per germline, CDR1 MGHRA and CDR2 YSYEKL. The CDR3 region has the DNA TGCGCCAGCAGCCAAGATTTGGCAGGGCAACGAAACACCATATATTTT. This encodes CASSQDLAGQRNTIYF.

The chain is built from TRBV24-1 and TRBJ2-1; 11 bases map to TRBD1. The J segment lost 5 bases and the V segment lost 3 bases, leaving 2 bases of the junction unmatched. Germline V gene sequence: CDR1 KGHDR, CDR2 SFDVKD. CDR3 length: 15 residues. The CDR3 DNA reads TGTGCCACCAGTGATCGGGACAGGGGGGACAATGAGCAGTTCTTC. As protein: CATSDRDRGDNEQFF.

The chain links TRBV6-5 to TRBJ1-5; 10 bases line up with TRBD1. CDR1 and CDR2 (germline): MNHEY, SVGAGI. Trimming at V came to 6 bases and at J to 6 bases, leaving 8 bases not matched to a gene. This CDR3 comprises 15 residues. Here the CDR3 reads CASSDRGQGGQPQHF. CDR3 bases: TGTGCCAGCAGCGACAGGGGGCAAGGGGGTCAGCCCCAGCATTTT.

This chain connects TRBV28 to TRBJ1-2; 8 nucleotides match TRBD1. Germline trimming cut 10 bases from V and 0 bases from J; bases unmatched to any gene: 7. The CDR3 totals 14 residues. Germline CDR1 and CDR2: MDHEN and SYDVKM. CDR3 sequence reads: CATYGQGPNYGYTF. The CDR3 bases are TGTGCCACATATGGACAGGGACCTAACTATGGCTACACCTTC.